A single sample gave rise to the 22 T cell receptor beta chains below, sequenced in a study of cytomegalovirus exposure and HLA in healthy donors. In the PCR, 60 Vbeta and 13 Jbeta primers were used. TCRdb's copy holds only in-frame clones and misses some; the assay was immunoSEQ multiplex PCR. The listing contains approximately 190,000 clones. Sequencing used PBMCs. The receptors here all came from a boy aged 5-17 years in good health and CMV-seronegative.

This chain joins TRBV30 and TRBJ1-2; 11 bases agree with TRBD1. The CDR3 runs 12 residues. The germline CDR1 and CDR2 sequences are GTSNPN and SVGIG (reference sequence). J gave up 7 bases and V 3 bases, and 1 base lay outside the gene matches. CDR3 sequence reads: CAWSGQGAGYTF. CDR3 bases: TGTGCCTGGAGCGGACAGGGGGCTGGCTACACCTTC.

The chain links TRBV7-3 to TRBJ2-5; TRBD2 might be the D (6 bases). Trimming took off 5 bases at V and 5 bases at J, with 18 bases between the two ends. The CDR3 sequence is 15 residues long. The germline V gene encodes CDR1 SGHTA and CDR2 FQGTGA. The CDR3 bases are TGTGCCAGCAGCCCCTCCGGGACTTGGGGGGAGACCCAGTACTTC. Its protein is CASSPSGTWGETQYF.

The chain carries TRBV4-1 and TRBJ1-2, with 8 bases identical to TRBD1. Germline CDR1 MGHRA, CDR2 YSYEKL. This CDR3 is 15 amino acids long. With V trimmed by 7 bases and J by 7 bases, 14 bases remained unmatched. The CDR3 DNA sequence: TGCGCCAGCAACTATCCCGGGACAGGCTCTTCTGGCTACACCTTC. It is translated as CASNYPGTGSSGYTF.

The chain is built from TRBV27 and TRBJ1-2; D is unclear. CDR3 length equals 18 residues. The germline gives CDR1 MNHEY, CDR2 SMNVEV (reference sequence). V lost 6 bases, J lost 0 bases, and 23 bases lay in between. CDR3 sequence: CASSPLWGGPPANYGYTF. DNA of the CDR3: TGTGCCAGCAGCCCGTTATGGGGAGGCCCGCCAGCTAACTATGGCTACACCTTC.

The rearrangement joins TRBV5-4 to TRBJ2-5, with TRBD2 matching over 9 bases. The trim removed 4 bases at V and 3 bases at J, leaving 7 bases unmatched. CDR3 length equals 15 residues. Germline CDR1 and CDR2: SGHNT and YYREEE (reference sequence). The CDR3 coding sequence is TGTGCCAGCAGCGTCTCGCGGGGGGGGAAAGAGACCCAGTACTTC. Protein sequence: CASSVSRGGKETQYF.

This chain uses TRBV13 with TRBJ2-6; D not resolved. Per germline, CDR1 PRHDT and CDR2 FYEKMQ (reference sequence). The CDR3 is 16 residues long. V was pared by 5 bases and J by 0 bases, with 11 bases between. Here the CDR3 DNA reads TGTGCCAGCAGCCCCCGTTCGGTCTCTGGGGCCAACGTCCTGACTTTC. Protein: CASSPRSVSGANVLTF.

The chain joins TRBV7-9 to TRBJ2-5; 12 nucleotides align to TRBD1. V gave up 6 bases and J gave up 1 base; unmatched junction bases: 6. CDR3 length equals 16 residues. In germline, CDR1 is SEHNR, CDR2 FQNEAQ (reference sequence). The CDR3 sequence is CASRAGTGGSQETQYF. In nucleotides, the CDR3 is TGTGCCAGCAGGGCCGGGACAGGGGGCTCCCAAGAGACCCAGTACTTC.

The chain has TRBV15 and TRBJ2-7; TRBD1 agrees at 9 bases. Losses at the gene ends were 5 bases for V and 5 bases for J; bases not matched to a gene: 4. Germline CDR1 and CDR2: LNHNV and YYDKDF (reference sequence). CDR3 length: 13 amino acids. CDR3 amino acids: CATSPWTGDEQYF. CDR3 in DNA: TGTGCCACCAGCCCGTGGACAGGGGACGAGCAGTACTTC.

This sequence joins TRBV19 and TRBJ2-3; 9 bases agree with TRBD1. Germline V gene lookup returns CDR1 LNHDA and CDR2 SQIVND (reference sequence). Losses at the gene ends were 6 bases for V and 4 bases for J; bases not matched to a gene: 8. The CDR3 sequence is 15 residues long. The CDR3 nucleotides read TGTGCCAGTAGCGTAGGGACAGGGTTGCCAGATACGCAGTATTTT. Its protein is CASSVGTGLPDTQYF.

The genes are TRBV29-1 and TRBJ1-1, with 7 bases aligning to TRBD1. The CDR3 has 15 amino acids. Germline V gene lookup returns CDR1 SQVTM and CDR2 ANQGSEA. With 4 bases clipped from V and 0 bases from J, the junction kept 8 bases outside the gene matches. The CDR3 bases are TGCAGCGTTGGCGGGACAGACCTCATGAACACTGAAGCTTTCTTT. Protein: CSVGGTDLMNTEAFF.

The V and J genes are TRBV11-2 and TRBJ2-1; TRBD2 matches at 7 bases. With 2 bases clipped from V and 9 bases from J, the junction kept 7 bases outside the gene matches. CDR1 and CDR2 (germline): SGHAT, FQNNGV. The CDR3 has 14 residues. CDR3 nucleotides: TGTGCCAGCAGCTTAAGTGCTAGCGGAGGTGAGCAGTTCTTC. This sequence encodes CASSLSASGGEQFF.

The chain is built from TRBV7-2 and TRBJ1-4; D gene unclear. CDR1 and CDR2 from the germline V gene are SGHTA and FQGNSA. V was cut by 2 bases and J by 7 bases, with 11 bases left in between. The CDR3 consists of 14 residues. The CDR3: CASSLTAVGEKLFF. DNA of the CDR3: TGTGCCAGCAGCTTAACAGCAGTCGGTGAAAAACTGTTTTTT.

The rearrangement links TRBV5-1 to TRBJ2-5; 11 bases are shared with TRBD1. Germline-derived CDR1 and CDR2 are SGHRS and YFSETQ. This CDR3 has 15 residues. V was pared by 6 bases and J by 2 bases, with 6 bases of the junction left unmatched. The CDR3 DNA reads as TGCGCCAGCACCTGGGGGGACAGGGGGCAAGAGACCCAGTACTTC. The encoded protein is CASTWGDRGQETQYF.

J is TRBJ1-6 and V is TRBV27, with D unresolved. Germline V CDR1 and CDR2: MNHEY, SMNVEV (reference sequence). V was clipped by 2 bases and J by 6 bases, with 8 bases between them. The CDR3 loop spans 14 amino acids. The CDR3 is CASSLADANSPLHF. The CDR3 DNA sequence: TGTGCCAGCAGTTTAGCGGATGCTAATTCACCCCTCCACTTT.

As regards this clone: A read error may produce the germline difference seen at one junction end. In the same sample, other DNA sequences code for this CDR3. This chain connects TRBV9 to TRBJ1-5, with D unclear. CDR1 is SGDLS, CDR2 YYNGEE, per germline. CDR3 length: 14 amino acids. Here the CDR3 DNA reads TGTGCCAGCAGCGTAGGAGGTAGCGATCAGCCCCAGCATTTT. Translated: CASSVGGSDQPQHF.

The chain joins TRBV7-6 to TRBJ2-7, with 8 nucleotides matching TRBD2. V lost 5 bases to trimming and J lost 7 bases; unmatched junction nucleotides: 10. Germline assignment: CDR1 SGHVS and CDR2 FNYEAQ. This CDR3 comprises 14 residues. The CDR3, as DNA: TGTGCCAGCAGCCACGCGGGGGGTGCAGGGGAGCAGTACTTC. It codes for CASSHAGGAGEQYF. The whole variable domain, remainder taken from reference TRBV7-6 and TRBJ2-7, is GAGVSQSPRYKVTKRGQDVALRCDPISGHVSLYWYRQALGQGPEFLTYFNYEAQQDKSGLPNDRFSAERPEGSISTLTIQRTEQRDSAMYRCASSHAGGAGEQYFGPGTRLTVT.

J is TRBJ1-2 and V is TRBV5-6, with a tentative D call TRBD1 (6 bases). The CDR3 has 13 residues. Germline values: CDR1 SGHDT, CDR2 YYEEEE. Trimming removed 5 bases from V and 7 bases from J, with 15 bases in between. In nucleotides, the CDR3 is TGTGCCAGCAGGACGCGACAGGCCTCTGGCTACACCTTC. Translated: CASRTRQASGYTF.

The chain joins TRBV29-1 to TRBJ2-3; TRBD1 might be the D (7 bases). CDR3 length: 15 residues. CDR1 and CDR2 from the germline V gene are SQVTM and ANQGSEA. V shed 1 base and J shed 3 bases, with 14 bases lying between them. CDR3 loop: CSVEGGDSQTDTQYF. As DNA, the CDR3 is TGCAGCGTTGAAGGGGGGGACAGCCAAACAGATACGCAGTATTTT.

The J gene is TRBJ2-3, the V gene TRBV9, with D possibly matching TRBD1 (6 bases). Trimming cost V 0 bases and J 10 bases, with 15 bases left between them. The CDR3 has 14 residues. Germline CDR1 is SGDLS and CDR2 is YYNGEE. CDR3: CASSVDPQGRAQYF. For the CDR3, the DNA is TGTGCCAGCAGCGTAGATCCACAGGGCAGGGCGCAGTATTTT. The variable domain in full, completed from reference TRBV9 and TRBJ2-3, reads DSGVTQTPKHLITATGQRVTLRCSPRSGDLSVYWYQQSLDQGLQFLIQYYNGEERAKGNILERFSAQQFPDLHSELNLSSLELGDSALYFCASSVDPQGRAQYFGPGTRLTVL.

This chain connects TRBV27 to TRBJ1-5; TRBD1 matches at 9 bases. The CDR3 has 16 residues. V lost 9 bases to trimming and J lost 5 bases; unmatched junction nucleotides: 14. CDR1 and CDR2 from the germline V gene are MNHEY and SMNVEV (reference sequence). The CDR3 protein is CARVRDRVLRDQPQHF. CDR3 nucleotide sequence: TGTGCCAGGGTCCGGGACAGGGTGTTACGGGATCAGCCCCAGCATTTT.

The J gene is TRBJ2-2, the V gene TRBV7-3, with 10 nucleotides matching TRBD1. The CDR3 runs to 15 residues. The V gene end was trimmed by 6 bases and the J gene end by 5 bases; junction bases not matched to a gene: 6. CDR1 and CDR2 from the germline V gene are SGHTA and FQGTGA. Written as DNA, the CDR3 is TGTGCCAGCAGTCTACAGGGACAGGGGACCGGGGAGCTGTTTTTT. This sequence encodes CASSLQGQGTGELFF.

The DNA of the CDR3 is TGTGCCAGCAGCGCGGGGCGCGCGGGGGGCCCCTCCTACGAGCAGTACTTC. Encoded protein: CASSAGRAGGPSYEQYF. V and J are TRBV5-4 and TRBJ2-7, with TRBD2 identical over 8 bases. CDR1 and CDR2 (germline): SGHNT, YYREEE (reference sequence). The CDR3 covers 17 residues. The V gene end was trimmed by 4 bases and the J gene end by 0 bases; junction bases not matched to a gene: 12. Variable domain in full (rest from reference TRBV5-4 and TRBJ2-7): ETGVTQSPTHLIKTRGQQVTLRCSSQSGHNTVSWYQQALGQGPQFIFQYYREEENGRGNFPPRFSGLQFPNYSSELNVNALELDDSALYLCASSAGRAGGPSYEQYFGPGTRLTVT.